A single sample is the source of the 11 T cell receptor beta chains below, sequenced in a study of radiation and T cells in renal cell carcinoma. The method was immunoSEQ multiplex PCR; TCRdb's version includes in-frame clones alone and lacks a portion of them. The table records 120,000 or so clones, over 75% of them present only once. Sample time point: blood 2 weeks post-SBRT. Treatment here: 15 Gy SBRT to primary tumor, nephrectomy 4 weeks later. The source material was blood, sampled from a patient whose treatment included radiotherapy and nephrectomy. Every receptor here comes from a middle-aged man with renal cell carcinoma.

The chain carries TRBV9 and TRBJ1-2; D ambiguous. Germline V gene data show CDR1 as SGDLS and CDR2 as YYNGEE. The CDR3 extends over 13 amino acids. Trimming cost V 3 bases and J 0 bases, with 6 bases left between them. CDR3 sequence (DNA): TGTGCCAGCAGCGCCTACTCTAACTATGGCTACACCTTC. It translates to CASSAYSNYGYTF.

The chain's CDR3 is CASSADGNYGYTF. DNA of the CDR3: TGTGCCAGCAGTGCAGACGGGAACTATGGCTACACCTTC. This rearrangement joins TRBV6-1 to TRBJ1-2; D not certain. The germline V gene encodes CDR1 MNHNS and CDR2 SASEGT. There are 13 residues in the CDR3. V was pared by 4 bases and J by 2 bases, with 8 bases between.

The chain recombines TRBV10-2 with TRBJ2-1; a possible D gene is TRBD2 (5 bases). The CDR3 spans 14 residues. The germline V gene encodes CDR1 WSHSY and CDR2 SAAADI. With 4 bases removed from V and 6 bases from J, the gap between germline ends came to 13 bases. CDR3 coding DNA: TGCGCCAGCAGTGTAATGGGTAGCGCCAATGAGCAGTTCTTC. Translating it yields CASSVMGSANEQFF.

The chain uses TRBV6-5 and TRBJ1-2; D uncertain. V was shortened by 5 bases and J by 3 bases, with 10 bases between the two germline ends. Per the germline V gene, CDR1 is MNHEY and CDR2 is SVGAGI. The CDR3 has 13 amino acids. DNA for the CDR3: TGTGCCAGCAGTCATAAATTAGACTATGGCTACACCTTC. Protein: CASSHKLDYGYTF.

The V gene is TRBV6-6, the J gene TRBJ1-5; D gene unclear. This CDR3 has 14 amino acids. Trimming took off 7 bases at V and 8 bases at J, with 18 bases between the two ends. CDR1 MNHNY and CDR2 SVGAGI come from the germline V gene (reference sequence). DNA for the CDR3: TGTGCCAGCATTTATAGGACGGGTAGGGAGCCCCAGCATTTT. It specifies CASIYRTGREPQHF.

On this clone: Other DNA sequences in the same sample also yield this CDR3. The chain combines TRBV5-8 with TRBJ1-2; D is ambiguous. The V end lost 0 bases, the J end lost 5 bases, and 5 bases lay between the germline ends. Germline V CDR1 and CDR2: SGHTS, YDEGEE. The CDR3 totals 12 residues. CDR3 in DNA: TGTGCCAGCAGCTTGGGGGTATATGGCTACACCTTC. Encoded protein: CASSLGVYGYTF. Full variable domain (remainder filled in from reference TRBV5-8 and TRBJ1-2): EAGVTQSPTHLIKTRGQQATLRCSPISGHTSVYWYQQALGLGLQFLLWYDEGEERNRGNFPPRFSGRQFPNYSSELNVNALELEDSALYLCASSLGVYGYTFGSGTRLTVV.

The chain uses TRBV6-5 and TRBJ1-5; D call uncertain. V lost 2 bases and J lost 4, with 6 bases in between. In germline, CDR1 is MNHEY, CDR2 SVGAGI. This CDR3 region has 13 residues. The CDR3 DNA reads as TGTGCCAGCAGTTACACCGATAATCAGCCCCAGCATTTT. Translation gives CASSYTDNQPQHF.

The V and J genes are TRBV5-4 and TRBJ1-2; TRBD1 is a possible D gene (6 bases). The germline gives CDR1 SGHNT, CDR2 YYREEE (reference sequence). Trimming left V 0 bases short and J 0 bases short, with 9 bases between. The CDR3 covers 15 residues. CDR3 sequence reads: CASSLEQGTNYGYTF. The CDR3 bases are TGTGCCAGCAGCTTGGAACAGGGCACTAACTATGGCTACACCTTC.

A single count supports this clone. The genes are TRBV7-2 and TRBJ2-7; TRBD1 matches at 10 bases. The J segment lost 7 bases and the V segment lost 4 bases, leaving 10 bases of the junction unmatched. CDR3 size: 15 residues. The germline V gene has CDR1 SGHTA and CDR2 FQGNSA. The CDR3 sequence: CASSSGQGSLGEQYF. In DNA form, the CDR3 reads TGTGCCAGCAGCTCGGGACAGGGGTCCCTTGGGGAGCAGTACTTC. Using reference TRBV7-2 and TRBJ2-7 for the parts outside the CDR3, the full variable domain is GAGVSQSPSNKVTEKGKDVELRCDPISGHTALYWYRQSLGQGLEFLIYFQGNSAPDKSGLPSDRFSAERTGGSVSTLTIQRTQQEDSAVYLCASSSGQGSLGEQYFGPGTRLTVT.

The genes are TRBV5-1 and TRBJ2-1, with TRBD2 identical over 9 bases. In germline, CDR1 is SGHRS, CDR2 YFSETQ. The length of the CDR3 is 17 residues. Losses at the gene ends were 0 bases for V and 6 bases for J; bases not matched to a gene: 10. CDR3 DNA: TGCGCCAGCAGCTTGGTGTCAGCGGGGGGCCACTCCAATGAGCAGTTCTTC. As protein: CASSLVSAGGHSNEQFF.

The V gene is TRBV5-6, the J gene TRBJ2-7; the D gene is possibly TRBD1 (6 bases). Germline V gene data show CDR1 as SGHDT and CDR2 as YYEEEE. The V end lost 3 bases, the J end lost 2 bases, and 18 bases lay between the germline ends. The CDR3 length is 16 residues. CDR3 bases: TGTGCCAGCAGCTCTTTTGTTGGCAGGGGAACCTACGAGCAGTACTTC. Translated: CASSSFVGRGTYEQYF.